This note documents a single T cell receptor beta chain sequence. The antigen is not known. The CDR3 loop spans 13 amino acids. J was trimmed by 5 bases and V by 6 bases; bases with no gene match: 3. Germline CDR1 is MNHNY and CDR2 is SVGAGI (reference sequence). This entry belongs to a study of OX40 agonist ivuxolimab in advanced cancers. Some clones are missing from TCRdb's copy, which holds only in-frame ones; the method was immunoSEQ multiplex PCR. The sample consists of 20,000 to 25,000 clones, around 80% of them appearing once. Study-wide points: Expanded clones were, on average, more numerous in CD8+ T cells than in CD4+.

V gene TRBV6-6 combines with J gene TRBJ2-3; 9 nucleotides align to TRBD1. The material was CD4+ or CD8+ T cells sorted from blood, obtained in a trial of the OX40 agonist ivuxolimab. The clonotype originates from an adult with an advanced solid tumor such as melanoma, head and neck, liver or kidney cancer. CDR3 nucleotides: TGTGCCAGCAGGTGGACAGGGGTAGATACGCAGTATTTT. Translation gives CASRWTGVDTQYF.